Each of the 2 T cell receptor beta chains below was sequenced from the same sample in a study of low-dose radiotherapy and immunotherapy resistance in tumors (dated by TCRdb to the early 2020s). Sample time point, as interpreted from the label and publication: after trial treatment. Reading the label with the study, this specimen's treatment or condition is: LDRT plus nivolumab, ipilimumab, low-dose cyclophosphamide and aspirin (RACIN trial). Sequencing instrument: Illumina HiSeq 2500. First-strand cDNA was synthesized using Superscript III and a set of TRAV- and TRBV-specific primers, so that both TCRalpha and TCRbeta chains were covered. TCRs were amplified with Phusion for about 22 PCR cycles using a constant-region primer together with the adapter attached to the V primers. TCRdb redid the processing of the public reads, applying fastp at Q25 and MiXCR, and retained in-frame beta chains. All rows with the same CDR3 protein become a single entry with the most common DNA and genes. The sample records about 84,000 distinct CDR3 sequences, less than 20% of which are singletons. Of the sample, approximately 1.5% is held by the ten largest clones.

The material sequenced was PBMCs, taken after low-dose radiotherapy plus immunotherapy. Every receptor here comes from a male donor with prostate cancer.

This clonotype has ten or more counts. The J gene is TRBJ2-7, the V gene TRBV3-1, with 8 nucleotides matching TRBD2. The CDR3 consists of 16 residues. The V gene's germline CDR1 is LGHDT and CDR2 YNNKEL (reference sequence). J lost 3 bases, V lost 1 base, and 8 bases had no gene match. The CDR3 sequence: CASSQARGSGSYEQYF. CDR3 coding DNA: TGTGCCAGCAGCCAAGCCCGGGGGAGCGGGAGCTACGAGCAGTACTTC.

A few counts support this clonotype. The rearrangement joins TRBV7-9 to TRBJ2-3, with D tentatively TRBD2 (6 bases). The germline V and J ends were trimmed by 5 bases and 7 bases, with 13 bases remaining between them. The CDR3 covers 13 residues. CDR1 and CDR2 from the germline V gene are SEHNR and FQNEAQ (reference sequence). CDR3 coding DNA: TGTGCCAGCAGCCCGGGACTCCAATATACGCAGTATTTT. Encoded protein: CASSPGLQYTQYF.